The 15 T cell receptor beta chains in this list originate from one sample, sequenced in a study of T cell responses to AZD1222 COVID-19 vaccine. Profiled with immunoSEQ multiplex PCR; TCRdb holds only in-frame clones, not every one. The sample holds approximately 150,000 clones; around 89% are singletons and the top ten take roughly 1.7%. The sequenced sample was peripheral blood, obtained on day 0 of AZD1222 vaccination. These receptors were taken from an adult in good health.

This chain uses TRBV7-9 with TRBJ2-1; the match to TRBD2 covers 8 bases. Germline V gives CDR1 SEHNR, CDR2 FQNEAQ (reference sequence). There are 15 residues in the CDR3. Trimming cost V 5 bases and J 1 base; bases outside gene matches: 4. CDR3: CASSLREGSYNEQFF. CDR3 in DNA: TGTGCCAGCAGCCTCCGGGAGGGTTCCTACAATGAGCAGTTCTTC.

This clone was detected once. The chain couples TRBV28 to TRBJ2-1; 11 nucleotides agree with TRBD1. The CDR3 is 15 amino acids. CDR1 is MDHEN, CDR2 SYDVKM, per germline. V gave up 5 bases and J gave up 14 bases; unmatched junction bases: 14. CDR3 nucleotides: TGTGCCAGCAGTCTTGGGGGACAGGGGGACGGGGTCGAGTTCTTC. Translation: CASSLGGQGDGVEFF. The full variable domain, rest sourced from reference TRBV28 and TRBJ2-1, is DVKVTQSSRYLVKRTGEKVFLECVQDMDHENMFWYRQDPGLGLRLIYFSYDVKMKEKGDIPEGYSVSREKKERFSLILESASTNQTSMYLCASSLGGQGDGVEFFGPGTRLTVL.

This rearrangement joins TRBV30 to TRBJ2-1; D is undetermined. CDR1 GTSNPN and CDR2 SVGIG come from the germline V gene (reference sequence). Between the trimmed V and J ends, which lost 1 base and 1 base, there was a span of 11 bases. The CDR3 is 15 amino acids. The CDR3 DNA sequence: TGTGCCTGGAGTGGTCCAGAGACGTCCTACAATGAGCAGTTCTTC. It yields the protein CAWSGPETSYNEQFF. Full variable domain (rest looked up from reference TRBV30 and TRBJ2-1): SQTIHQWPATLVQPVGSPLSLECTVEGTSNPNLYWYRQAAGRGLQLLFYSVGIGQISSEVPQNLSASRPQDRQFILSSKKLLLSDSGFYLCAWSGPETSYNEQFFGPGTRLTVL.

For this clone: At the DNA level, this CDR3 is encoded by other sequences in the same sample as well. The gene calls are TRBV19 and TRBJ1-2; 7 bases are a match to TRBD1. The V gene's germline CDR1 is LNHDA and CDR2 SQIVND (reference sequence). The CDR3 has 14 residues. V was clipped by 7 bases and J by 1 base; unmatched bases: 6. The CDR3 is CASTRDRSNYGYTF. The CDR3 DNA sequence: TGTGCCAGTACCAGGGACAGAAGTAACTATGGCTACACCTTC.

V gene TRBV6-4 combines with J gene TRBJ2-2; 7 bases map to TRBD1. The CDR3 sequence is 14 residues long. CDR1 MRHNA and CDR2 SNTAGT come from the germline V gene. The trim removed 6 bases at V and 4 bases at J, leaving 5 bases unmatched. CDR3 sequence: CASRMDRSTGELFF. CDR3 DNA: TGTGCCAGCAGGATGGACAGGTCCACCGGGGAGCTGTTTTTT.

The chain couples TRBV19 to TRBJ1-1; a possible D gene is TRBD1 (5 bases). The CDR3 consists of 14 residues. The V gene lost 3 bases and the J gene lost 5 bases, with 13 bases spanning the gap. CDR1 and CDR2 from the germline V gene are LNHDA and SQIVND (reference sequence). The CDR3 region has the DNA TGTGCCAGTAGTATTGGGGGGGTAAGGACTGAAGCTTTCTTT. It codes for CASSIGGVRTEAFF.

V is TRBV25-1 and J is TRBJ2-5; 8 bases line up with TRBD1. Looked up from germline, CDR1 is MGHDK and CDR2 is SYGVNS. The CDR3 spans 14 residues. V trimming: 3 bases; J trimming: 6 bases; junction bases outside the gene matches: 6. In DNA form, the CDR3 reads TGTGCCAGCAGTGATCGGGGCAGGGGGCAGACCCAGTACTTC. Residues: CASSDRGRGQTQYF.

This clone was picked up one time. The chain employs TRBV7-8 and TRBJ1-5; the D is unclear. This CDR3 has 17 residues. V dropped 5 bases and J dropped 5 bases, with 22 bases sitting between them. Germline V lookup: CDR1 SGHVS, CDR2 FQNEAQ. The DNA of the CDR3 is TGTGCCAGCAGCCCCCGAGTCGGGGTGGCTATCTATCAGCCCCAGCATTTT. Residues: CASSPRVGVAIYQPQHF.

The V gene is TRBV30, the J gene TRBJ2-3; TRBD2 matches 13 bases. Trimming cost V 0 bases and J 5 bases; bases outside gene matches: 8. CDR3 length: 17 amino acids. The germline V gene has CDR1 GTSNPN and CDR2 SVGIG (reference sequence). CDR3 amino acids: CAWSVTGRTSGRDTQYF. In DNA form, the CDR3 reads TGTGCCTGGAGTGTAACGGGTAGGACTAGCGGGAGAGATACGCAGTATTTT.

The J gene is TRBJ1-3, the V gene TRBV30; D not certain. The CDR3 runs to 14 residues. Germline-derived CDR1 and CDR2 are GTSNPN and SVGIG (reference sequence). Trimming shortened V by 7 bases and J by 0 bases, and 13 bases separated the two germline ends. The CDR3 here is CASDRTHSGNTIYF. As DNA, the CDR3 is TGTGCCTCTGACCGCACCCACTCTGGAAACACCATATATTTT.

V is TRBV7-9 and J is TRBJ1-4; a weak D match, TRBD1 (5 bases). The CDR3 totals 15 residues. Germline CDR1 is SEHNR and CDR2 is FQNEAQ (reference sequence). Trimming shortened V by 5 bases and J by 10 bases, and 20 bases separated the two germline ends. In nucleotides, the CDR3 is TGTGCCAGCAGCCCCACCCGGACGACAGCCCTAAAACTGTTTTTT. Translating gives CASSPTRTTALKLFF.

The rearrangement links TRBV6-5 to TRBJ2-1; no clear D gene. Germline V lookup: CDR1 MNHEY, CDR2 SVGAGI. V was clipped by 8 bases and J by 0 bases, with 11 bases between them. The length of the CDR3 is 14 residues. CDR3 region: CASVRLGSYNEQFF. Here the CDR3 DNA reads TGTGCCAGCGTGCGTTTAGGCTCCTACAATGAGCAGTTCTTC.

This clone was detected once. The chain employs TRBV18 and TRBJ2-1; D possibly corresponds to TRBD2 (5 bases). Trimming took 6 bases from V and 4 from J, leaving 13 bases between them. From germline, CDR1 is KGHSH and CDR2 LQKENI. The CDR3 contains 14 residues. CDR3 sequence (DNA): TGTGCCAGCTCTCGGACGGACTCGTACAATGAGCAGTTCTTC. This gives the protein CASSRTDSYNEQFF.

The gene calls are TRBV5-1 and TRBJ1-2, with D maybe TRBD1 (5 bases). V lost 1 base to trimming and J lost 2 bases, with 9 bases between them. Germline loops: CDR1 SGHRS, CDR2 YFSETQ. The CDR3 is 14 amino acids. CDR3 protein: CASSLLGDNYGYTF. CDR3 DNA sequence: TGCGCCAGCAGCTTGTTAGGGGACAACTATGGCTACACCTTC.

V gene TRBV11-1 combines with J gene TRBJ2-3; 9 nucleotides agree with TRBD2. Germline CDR1 and CDR2: SGHAT and FQDESV (reference sequence). The V gene end was trimmed by 4 bases and the J gene end by 0 bases; junction bases not matched to a gene: 5. The CDR3 totals 16 residues. CDR3: CASSYRLADSTDTQYF. In nucleotides, the CDR3 is TGTGCCAGCAGCTACCGACTAGCGGATAGCACAGATACGCAGTATTTT.